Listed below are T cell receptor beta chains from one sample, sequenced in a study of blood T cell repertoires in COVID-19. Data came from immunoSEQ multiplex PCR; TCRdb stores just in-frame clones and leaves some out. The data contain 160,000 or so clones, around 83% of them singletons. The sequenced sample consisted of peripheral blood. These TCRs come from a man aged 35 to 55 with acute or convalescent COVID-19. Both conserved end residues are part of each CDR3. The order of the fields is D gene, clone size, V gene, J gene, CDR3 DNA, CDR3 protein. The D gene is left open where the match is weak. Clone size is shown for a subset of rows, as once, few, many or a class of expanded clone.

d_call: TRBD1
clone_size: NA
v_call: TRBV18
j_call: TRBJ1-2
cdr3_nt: TGTGCCAGCTCCCCTTCGGACAGGACCTATGGCTACACCTTC
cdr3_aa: CASSPSDRTYGYTF

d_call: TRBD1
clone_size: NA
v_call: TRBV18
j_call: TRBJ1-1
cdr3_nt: TGTGCCAGCTCACCCAGGCCGGGACAGGGGTTGAACACTGAAGCTTTCTTT
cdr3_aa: CASSPRPGQGLNTEAFF

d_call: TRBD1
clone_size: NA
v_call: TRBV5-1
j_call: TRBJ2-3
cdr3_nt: TGCGCCAGCAGCCACGGACAGGGACGGGATACGCAGTATTTT
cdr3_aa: CASSHGQGRDTQYF

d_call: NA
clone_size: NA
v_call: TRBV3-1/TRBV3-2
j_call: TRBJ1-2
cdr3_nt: TGTGCCAGCAGCCCGCCCGAGGGTAACTATGGCTACACCTTC
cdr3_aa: CASSPPEGNYGYTF

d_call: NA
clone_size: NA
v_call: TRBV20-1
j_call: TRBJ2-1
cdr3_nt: TGCAGTGCTGGGGAGAACGGTGAGCAGTTCTTC
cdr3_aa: CSAGENGEQFF

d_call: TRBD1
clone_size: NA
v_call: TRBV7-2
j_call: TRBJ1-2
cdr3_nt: TGTGCCACCCATCAGGGACAGTTCCATCTTTCTGGCTACACCTTC
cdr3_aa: CATHQGQFHLSGYTF

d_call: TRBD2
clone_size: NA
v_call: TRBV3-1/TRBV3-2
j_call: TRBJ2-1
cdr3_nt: TGTGCCAGCAGCCTGGGACTACCAAACAATGAGCAGTTCTTC
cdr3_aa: CASSLGLPNNEQFF

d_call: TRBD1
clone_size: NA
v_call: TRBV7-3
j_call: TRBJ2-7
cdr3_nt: TGTGCCAGCAGCTTTTCAGGGGGCAGTCCGTACGAGCAGTACTTC
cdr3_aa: CASSFSGGSPYEQYF

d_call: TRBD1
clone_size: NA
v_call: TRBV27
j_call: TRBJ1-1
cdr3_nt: TGTGCCAGCAGTTCGATACAGGGGGCGGGAACTGAAGCTTTCTTT
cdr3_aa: CASSSIQGAGTEAFF

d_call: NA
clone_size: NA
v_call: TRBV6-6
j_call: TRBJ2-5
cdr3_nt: TGTGCCAGCAGCCACAAAGAGACCCAGTACTTC
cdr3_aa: CASSHKETQYF

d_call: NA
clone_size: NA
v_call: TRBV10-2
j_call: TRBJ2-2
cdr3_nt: TGCGCCAGAGACAGTGGGTCCGGGGAGCTGTTTTTT
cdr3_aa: CARDSGSGELFF

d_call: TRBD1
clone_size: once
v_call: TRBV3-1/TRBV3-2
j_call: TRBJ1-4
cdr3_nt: TGTGCCAGCAGCCTCCGGACAGGGGTTGAAAAACTGTTTTTT
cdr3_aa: CASSLRTGVEKLFF

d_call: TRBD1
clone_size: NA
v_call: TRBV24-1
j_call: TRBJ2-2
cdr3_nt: TGTGCCACCGCAGAAAAGGGGGCATCGAACACCGGGGAGCTGTTTTTT
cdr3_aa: CATAEKGASNTGELFF

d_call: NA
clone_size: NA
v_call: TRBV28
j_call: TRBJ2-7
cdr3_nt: TGTGCCAGCAGTCCAGGGGCGGGCTACGAGCAGTACTTC
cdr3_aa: CASSPGAGYEQYF

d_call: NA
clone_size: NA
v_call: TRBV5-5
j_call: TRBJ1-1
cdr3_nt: TGTGCCAGCAGCTTGCAAACAGGGATTAACACTGAAGCTTTCTTT
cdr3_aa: CASSLQTGINTEAFF

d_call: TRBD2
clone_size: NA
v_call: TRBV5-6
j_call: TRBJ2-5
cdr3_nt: TGTGCCAGCAGCTTGGAACTAGCGGGAGACTATGGTGGGACCCAGTACTTC
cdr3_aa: CASSLELAGDYGGTQYF

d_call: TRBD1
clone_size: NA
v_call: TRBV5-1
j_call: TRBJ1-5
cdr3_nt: TGCGCCAGCAGCTTGACAGGGACAGCCAATCAGCCCCAGCATTTT
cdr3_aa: CASSLTGTANQPQHF

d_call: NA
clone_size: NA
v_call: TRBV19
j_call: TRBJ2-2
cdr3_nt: TGTGCCAGTAGTATGCGGCAGGGTGGGGCCGGGGAGCTGTTTTTT
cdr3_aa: CASSMRQGGAGELFF

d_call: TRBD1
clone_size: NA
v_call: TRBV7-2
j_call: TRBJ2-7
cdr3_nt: TGTGCCAGCAGCCCTCAGACAGGGTACTACGAGCAGTACTTC
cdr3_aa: CASSPQTGYYEQYF

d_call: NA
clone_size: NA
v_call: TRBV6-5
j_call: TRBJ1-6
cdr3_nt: TGTGCCAGCAGTTATGACAGTACGGGACTTAATTCACCCCTCCACTTT
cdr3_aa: CASSYDSTGLNSPLHF

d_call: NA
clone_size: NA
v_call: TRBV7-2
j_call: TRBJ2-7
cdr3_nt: TGTGCCAGCAGCTACGCGGCAACCTACGAGCAGTACTTC
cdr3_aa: CASSYAATYEQYF

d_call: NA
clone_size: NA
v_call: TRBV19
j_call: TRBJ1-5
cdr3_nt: TGTGCCAGTAGTATTGAGGTCAATCAGCCCCAGCATTTT
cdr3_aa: CASSIEVNQPQHF

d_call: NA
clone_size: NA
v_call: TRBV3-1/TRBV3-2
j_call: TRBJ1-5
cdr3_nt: TGTGCCAGCAGCCAAGGGAGCAGGGAGGGTCAGCCCCAGCATTTT
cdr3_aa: CASSQGSREGQPQHF

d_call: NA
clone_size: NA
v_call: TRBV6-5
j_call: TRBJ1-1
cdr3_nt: TGTGCCAGCAGCTCTGGCGGGGGAGCCACTGAAGCTTTCTTT
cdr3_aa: CASSSGGGATEAFF

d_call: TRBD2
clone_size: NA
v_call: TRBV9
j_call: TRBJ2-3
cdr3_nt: TGTGCCAGCAGCGTAGCTATAGGGGCTAGCGGGTACACTAGCACAGATACGCAGTATTTT
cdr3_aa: CASSVAIGASGYTSTDTQYF

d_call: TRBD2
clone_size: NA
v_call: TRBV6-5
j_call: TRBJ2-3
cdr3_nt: TGTGCCACCTATAAGCGGGGGGGCATTGATACGCAGTATTTT
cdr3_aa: CATYKRGGIDTQYF

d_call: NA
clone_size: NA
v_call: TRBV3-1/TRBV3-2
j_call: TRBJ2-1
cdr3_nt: TGTGCCAGCAGCCAAGATACAGTCTCGGGGAGTAATGAGCAGTTCTTC
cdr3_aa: CASSQDTVSGSNEQFF

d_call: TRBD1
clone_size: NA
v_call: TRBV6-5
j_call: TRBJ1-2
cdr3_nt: TGTGCCAGCAGGGGGACAGGGTTCGGATATGGCTACACCTTC
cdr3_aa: CASRGTGFGYGYTF

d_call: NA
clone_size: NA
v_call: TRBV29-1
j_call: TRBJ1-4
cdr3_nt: TGCAGCGTTGAAGAGCCGACAGATGAAAAACTGTTTTTT
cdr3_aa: CSVEEPTDEKLFF

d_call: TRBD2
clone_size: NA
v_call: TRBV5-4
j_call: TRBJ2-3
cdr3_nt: TGTGCCAGCAGCTCCTCGGGACTAGCGGGGAAGCAGTATTTT
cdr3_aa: CASSSSGLAGKQYF

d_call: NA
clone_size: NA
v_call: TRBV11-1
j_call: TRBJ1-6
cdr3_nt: TGTGCCAGCAGCTCGGGAGGTCTTCATTCACCCCTCCACTTT
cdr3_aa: CASSSGGLHSPLHF

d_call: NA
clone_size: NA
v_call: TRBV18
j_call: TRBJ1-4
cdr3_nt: TGTGCCAGCTCACCACCGGTTTCAGGAAAACTGTTTTTT
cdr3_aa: CASSPPVSGKLFF

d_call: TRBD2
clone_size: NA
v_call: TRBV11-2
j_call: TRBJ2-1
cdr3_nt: TGTGCCAGCAGCTTAGTTCTACTAGCGGCCGGCCATGAGCAGTTCTTC
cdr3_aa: CASSLVLLAAGHEQFF

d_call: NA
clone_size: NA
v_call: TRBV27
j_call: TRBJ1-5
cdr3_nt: TGTGCCAGCAGCCTGGGGAGGTATAGCAATCAGCCCCAGCATTTT
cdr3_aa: CASSLGRYSNQPQHF

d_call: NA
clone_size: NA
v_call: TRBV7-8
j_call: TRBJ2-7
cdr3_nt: TGTGCCAGCAGCCATATGGGGCTGACCTACGAGCAGTACTTC
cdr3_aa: CASSHMGLTYEQYF

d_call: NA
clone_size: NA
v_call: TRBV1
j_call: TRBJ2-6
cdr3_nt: TGCACCAGCAGCCAAGGTGGACGGGGAAGCTCTGGGGCCAACGTCCTGACTTTC
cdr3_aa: CTSSQGGRGSSGANVLTF

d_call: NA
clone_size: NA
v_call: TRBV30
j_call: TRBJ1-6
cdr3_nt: TGTGCCTGGAGTGTACTGGGAGGCAATTCACCCCTCCACTTT
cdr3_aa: CAWSVLGGNSPLHF

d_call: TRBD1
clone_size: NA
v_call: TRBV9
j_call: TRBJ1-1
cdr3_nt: TGTGCCAGCAGCGAAATGGGACAGGCGATGAACACTGAAGCTTTCTTT
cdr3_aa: CASSEMGQAMNTEAFF

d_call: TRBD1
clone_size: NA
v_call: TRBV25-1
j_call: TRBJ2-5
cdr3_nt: TGTGCCAGCAGTGAGGGGCAGGGGGCGTCGGAGACCCAGTACTTC
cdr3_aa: CASSEGQGASETQYF

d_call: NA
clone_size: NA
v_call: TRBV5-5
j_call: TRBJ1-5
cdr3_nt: TGTGCCAGCAGCTTTACGGCAGGGGATCAGCCCCAGCATTTT
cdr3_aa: CASSFTAGDQPQHF

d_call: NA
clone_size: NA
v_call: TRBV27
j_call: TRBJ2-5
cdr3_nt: TGTGCCAGCAGTTCGAGGGAGACCCAGTACTTC
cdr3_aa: CASSSRETQYF

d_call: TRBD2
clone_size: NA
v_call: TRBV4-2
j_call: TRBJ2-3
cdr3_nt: TGTGCCAGCAGCCCCAGGGAGCGGGGGGACACAGATACGCAGTATTTT
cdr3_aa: CASSPRERGDTDTQYF

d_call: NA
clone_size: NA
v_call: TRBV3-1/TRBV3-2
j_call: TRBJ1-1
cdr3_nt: TGTGCCAGCAGCCAAGTGCTCCAGTTTAACACTGAAGCTTTCTTT
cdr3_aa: CASSQVLQFNTEAFF

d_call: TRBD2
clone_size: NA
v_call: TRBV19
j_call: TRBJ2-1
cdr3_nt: TGTGCCAGTAGTATACCTAGCGGGGGACTCAATGAGCAGTTCTTC
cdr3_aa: CASSIPSGGLNEQFF

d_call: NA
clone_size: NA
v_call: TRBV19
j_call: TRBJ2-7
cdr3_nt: TGTGCCAGTAGTATAGATCTCACAGCCTACGAGCAGTACTTC
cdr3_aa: CASSIDLTAYEQYF

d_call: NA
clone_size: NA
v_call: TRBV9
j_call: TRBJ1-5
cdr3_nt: TGTGCCAGCAGCGAGGGGTTAGATCAGCCCCAGCATTTT
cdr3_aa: CASSEGLDQPQHF